The 28 T cell receptor beta chains below all came from one sample that was sequenced in a study of cytomegalovirus exposure and HLA in healthy donors. 60 Vbeta and 13 Jbeta primers were used in PCR. This table comes from immunoSEQ multiplex PCR, and its TCRdb copy is limited to in-frame clones, with some not included. The repertoire holds about 160,000 clones, roughly 85% seen once, with around 2.1% in the top ten. Sequencing used PBMCs. These receptors came from a man between 18 and 29 years old in good health and CMV-seropositive.

V and J are TRBV5-8 and TRBJ2-2, with 9 bases fitting TRBD1. The CDR3 totals 16 residues. Per germline, CDR1 SGHTS and CDR2 YDEGEE. V trimming: 0 bases; J trimming: 9 bases; junction bases outside the gene matches: 9. The CDR3 here is CASSLVIRDRDRELFF. The CDR3 bases are TGTGCCAGCAGCTTGGTCATCCGGGACAGGGATAGGGAGCTGTTTTTT.

This chain joins TRBV5-5 and TRBJ1-2; unclear D gene. Looked up from germline, CDR1 is SGHKS and CDR2 is YYEKEE (reference sequence). V was cut by 3 bases and J by 1 base, with 10 bases left in between. This CDR3 is 14 amino acids long. The CDR3 DNA reads TGTGCCAGCAGCTACGACTGGAATAACTATGGCTACACCTTC. It yields the protein CASSYDWNNYGYTF.

This chain uses TRBV18 with TRBJ2-1, with D possibly being TRBD1 (5 bases). This CDR3 comprises 15 residues. Trimming stripped 3 bases from V and 6 bases from J, with 15 bases between. The germline gives CDR1 KGHSH, CDR2 LQKENI. The CDR3 spells CASSPPAGMGNEQFF. As DNA, the CDR3 is TGTGCCAGCTCACCCCCGGCAGGGATGGGCAATGAGCAGTTCTTC. The variable domain in full, completed from reference TRBV18 and TRBJ2-1, reads NAGVMQNPRHLVRRRGQEARLRCSPMKGHSHVYWYRQLPEEGLKFMVYLQKENIIDESGMPKERFSAEFPKEGPSILRIQQVVRGDSAAYFCASSPPAGMGNEQFFGPGTRLTVL.

The V call is TRBV9, the J call TRBJ2-1; TRBD2 matches 7 bases. CDR3 length: 14 amino acids. V lost 3 bases, J lost 6 bases, and 6 bases stayed unmatched. CDR1 and CDR2 from the germline V gene are SGDLS and YYNGEE. As DNA, the CDR3 is TGTGCCAGCAGCGCCGGACTAGTAACCAATGAGCAGTTCTTC. It encodes CASSAGLVTNEQFF.

The rearrangement links TRBV6-5 to TRBJ1-1; 9 nucleotides match TRBD1. Germline V gene data show CDR1 as MNHEY and CDR2 as SVGAGI. The CDR3 contains 13 residues. The trim removed 5 bases at V and 4 bases at J, leaving 2 bases unmatched. CDR3 in amino acids: CASSGQGFTEAFF. CDR3 nucleotide sequence: TGTGCCAGCAGTGGACAGGGGTTCACTGAAGCTTTCTTT.

This chain uses TRBV9 with TRBJ1-3; 9 bases are shared with TRBD1. V was pared by 0 bases and J by 4 bases, with 5 bases of the junction left unmatched. Germline loops: CDR1 SGDLS, CDR2 YYNGEE. There are 16 residues in the CDR3. CDR3 nucleotides: TGTGCCAGCAGCGTAGAGGGACAGGGTCCGGGAAACACCATATATTTT. Its translation: CASSVEGQGPGNTIYF.

The V gene is TRBV6-1, the J gene TRBJ2-5; D is unclear. CDR1 MNHNS and CDR2 SASEGT come from the germline V gene. V was cut by 3 bases and J by 1 base, with 3 bases left in between. The CDR3 has 12 residues. CDR3 sequence reads: CASSDVQETQYF. CDR3 nucleotide sequence: TGTGCCAGCAGTGACGTCCAAGAGACCCAGTACTTC.

CDR3 protein: CASGLVPSRLSGGYTF. CDR3 DNA sequence: TGTGCTAGTGGTTTGGTACCGAGCCGGCTATCAGGGGGCTACACCTTC. This chain links TRBV12-5 with TRBJ1-2; a possible D gene is TRBD1 (5 bases). CDR1 and CDR2 from the germline V gene are LGHNT and FRNRAP. The CDR3 spans 16 residues. Trimming stripped 0 bases from V and 8 bases from J, with 19 bases between.

The V and J genes are TRBV7-2 and TRBJ1-2; D ambiguous. The CDR3 is 15 amino acids. The germline gives CDR1 SGHTA, CDR2 FQGNSA. Trimming left V 4 bases short and J 1 base short, with 13 bases between. CDR3 in amino acids: CASSYPERFNYGYTF. CDR3 DNA: TGTGCCAGCAGCTACCCGGAGCGCTTTAACTATGGCTACACCTTC.

This chain connects TRBV9 to TRBJ2-7, with D perhaps TRBD2 (6 bases). The length of the CDR3 is 11 residues. Germline CDR1 is SGDLS and CDR2 is YYNGEE. The V gene lost 7 bases and the J gene lost 5 bases, with 10 bases spanning the gap. CDR3 bases: TGTGCCAGCGGGGGGTTGCACGAGCAGTACTTC. It yields the protein CASGGLHEQYF.

The CDR3 sequence: CASGQGFRSPLHF. The CDR3 coding sequence is TGTGCCAGTGGACAGGGCTTTCGATCACCCCTCCACTTT. The V and J genes are TRBV19 and TRBJ1-6; 8 bases agree with TRBD1. Germline V lookup: CDR1 LNHDA, CDR2 SQIVND (reference sequence). J was trimmed by 10 bases and V by 8 bases; bases with no gene match: 7. The CDR3 extends over 13 amino acids. The full variable domain, with the rest looked up from reference TRBV19 and TRBJ1-6, is DGGITQSPKYLFRKEGQNVTLSCEQNLNHDAMYWYRQDPGQGLRLIYYSQIVNDFQKGDIAEGYSVSREKKESFPLTVTSAQKNPTAFYLCASGQGFRSPLHFGNGTRLTVT.

This chain links TRBV28 with TRBJ2-1; 8 positions agree with TRBD1. The CDR3 length is 15 residues. CDR1 is MDHEN, CDR2 SYDVKM, per germline. V was clipped by 9 bases and J by 0 bases; unmatched bases: 7. CDR3 bases: TGTGCCAGTGTCCCGGGACAGGTCTCCTACAATGAGCAGTTCTTC. The encoded protein is CASVPGQVSYNEQFF.

Concerning this clone: One end of the junction fails to match germline, which may point to a read error. V usage is TRBV7-9 and J usage is TRBJ2-5; D not resolved. This CDR3 comprises 11 residues. CDR1 is SEHNR and CDR2 is FQNEAQ in the germline V gene (reference sequence). The CDR3 protein is CSSSPLETQYF. The CDR3 region has the DNA TGTTCCAGCAGCCCCTTGGAGACCCAGTACTTC.

The chain has TRBV7-9 and TRBJ1-2; no definite D call. CDR3 length equals 15 residues. V lost 3 bases and J 3 bases, leaving 14 bases between the germline ends. Germline V gene sequence: CDR1 SEHNR, CDR2 FQNEAQ (reference sequence). The CDR3 here is CASSFANVGDYGYTF. CDR3 nucleotides: TGTGCCAGCAGCTTTGCTAACGTGGGAGACTATGGCTACACCTTC.

J is TRBJ1-1 and V is TRBV6-6; 8 nucleotides agree with TRBD1. Trimming at V came to 6 bases and at J to 5 bases, leaving 8 bases not matched to a gene. From germline, CDR1 is MNHNY and CDR2 SVGAGI (reference sequence). The CDR3 is 14 amino acids. The CDR3 is CASRRQGARTEAFF. In DNA, the CDR3 is TGTGCCAGCAGACGGCAGGGGGCGCGGACTGAAGCTTTCTTT.

The chain combines TRBV18 with TRBJ2-5; D possibly corresponds to TRBD1 (6 bases). V lost 3 bases and J lost 3, with 11 bases in between. The length of the CDR3 is 14 residues. Germline CDR1 is KGHSH and CDR2 is LQKENI. CDR3 loop: CASSPQSGEETQYF. The CDR3 DNA reads TGTGCCAGCTCACCTCAGTCAGGGGAAGAGACCCAGTACTTC.

This clone was seen a few times. This chain links TRBV9 with TRBJ1-1, with D hard to call. With 0 bases removed from V and 2 bases from J, the gap between germline ends came to 8 bases. Germline CDR1 and CDR2: SGDLS and YYNGEE. The CDR3 extends over 14 amino acids. CDR3 bases: TGTGCCAGCAGCGTAGACCCACTCAACACTGAAGCTTTCTTT. As protein: CASSVDPLNTEAFF. The variable domain in full, completed from reference TRBV9 and TRBJ1-1, reads DSGVTQTPKHLITATGQRVTLRCSPRSGDLSVYWYQQSLDQGLQFLIQYYNGEERAKGNILERFSAQQFPDLHSELNLSSLELGDSALYFCASSVDPLNTEAFFGQGTRLTVV.

This chain connects TRBV5-4 to TRBJ1-1, with D hard to call. Per the germline V gene, CDR1 is SGHNT and CDR2 is YYREEE (reference sequence). Trimming took off 4 bases at V and 1 base at J, with 14 bases between the two ends. The CDR3 spans 15 residues. In DNA, the CDR3 is TGTGCCAGCAGCCCATACAGTTCGTCGAACACTGAAGCTTTCTTT. Encoded protein: CASSPYSSSNTEAFF. The full variable domain, completed using reference TRBV5-4 and TRBJ1-1, is ETGVTQSPTHLIKTRGQQVTLRCSSQSGHNTVSWYQQALGQGPQFIFQYYREEENGRGNFPPRFSGLQFPNYSSELNVNALELDDSALYLCASSPYSSSNTEAFFGQGTRLTVV.

The sample holds one count of this clone. The rearrangement links TRBV2 to TRBJ1-2; 8 bases match TRBD1. After removal of 7 bases from V and 2 bases from J, the junction contained 6 bases not matched to a gene. Germline V gene data show CDR1 as SNHLY and CDR2 as FYNNEI. The CDR3 extends over 14 amino acids. CDR3 DNA: TGTGCCAGCATGGGGACAGGCCTGAACTATGGCTACACCTTC. This encodes CASMGTGLNYGYTF.

V and J are TRBV6-5 and TRBJ1-1; 9 nucleotides line up with TRBD1. This CDR3 is built from 15 residues. Germline assignment: CDR1 MNHEY and CDR2 SVGAGI. V lost 6 bases, J lost 5 bases, and 10 bases stayed unmatched. CDR3 loop: CASRNTGTGTTEAFF. The CDR3 DNA sequence: TGTGCCAGCAGAAACACCGGGACAGGGACGACTGAAGCTTTCTTT.

This chain uses TRBV7-2 with TRBJ1-5, with 10 bases that match TRBD1. CDR1 is SGHTA and CDR2 is FQGNSA in the germline V gene. The CDR3 has 14 amino acids. V lost 6 bases to trimming and J lost 2 bases; unmatched junction nucleotides: 1. CDR3 coding DNA: TGTGCCAGCAGAGGGACAGGGGGCAATCAGCCCCAGCATTTT. It translates to CASRGTGGNQPQHF.

V usage is TRBV5-1 and J usage is TRBJ1-5; D remains unclear. Germline V gene sequence: CDR1 SGHRS, CDR2 YFSETQ. Trimming shortened V by 3 bases and J by 3 bases, and 7 bases separated the two germline ends. This CDR3 contains 13 residues. CDR3 nucleotide sequence: TGCGCCAGCAGCTCGGGGATCAATCAGCCCCAGCATTTT. It translates to CASSSGINQPQHF. Together with reference TRBV5-1 and TRBJ1-5, the CDR3 gives the full variable domain: KAGVTQTPRYLIKTRGQQVTLSCSPISGHRSVSWYQQTPGQGLQFLFEYFSETQRNKGNFPGRFSGRQFSNSRSEMNVSTLELGDSALYLCASSSGINQPQHFGDGTRLSIL.

A few counts support this clone. The chain couples TRBV4-3 to TRBJ2-2, with 7 bases aligning to TRBD1. The CDR3 consists of 15 residues. V lost 4 bases to trimming and J lost 1 base; unmatched junction nucleotides: 3. Germline CDR1 is LGHNA and CDR2 is YSLEER. CDR3 loop: CASSPGQLNTGELFF. In DNA form, the CDR3 reads TGCGCCAGCAGCCCGGGACAGCTGAACACCGGGGAGCTGTTTTTT.

The rearrangement joins TRBV4-3 to TRBJ2-5; TRBD2 agrees at 9 bases. The germline gives CDR1 LGHNA, CDR2 YSLEER. The CDR3 has 17 amino acids. Trimming cost V 0 bases and J 5 bases; bases outside gene matches: 10. The CDR3 loop is CASSQEGAGGRWETQYF. CDR3 DNA: TGCGCCAGCAGCCAAGAGGGAGCGGGGGGCCGGTGGGAGACCCAGTACTTC.

The V gene is TRBV14, the J gene TRBJ1-1; TRBD1 matches at 7 bases. Germline values: CDR1 SGHDN, CDR2 FVKESK. CDR3 size: 14 residues. J was trimmed by 5 bases and V by 2 bases; bases with no gene match: 5. CDR3 coding DNA: TGTGCCAGCAGCCAAATCCGGGACAGAACTGAAGCTTTCTTT. Its protein product is CASSQIRDRTEAFF. Filled out from reference TRBV14 and TRBJ1-1, the complete variable domain reads EAGVTQFPSHSVIEKGQTVTLRCDPISGHDNLYWYRRVMGKEIKFLLHFVKESKQDESGMPNNRFLAERTGGTYSTLKVQPAELEDSGVYFCASSQIRDRTEAFFGQGTRLTVV.

This clone turned up a few times. The rearrangement joins TRBV2 to TRBJ2-1; TRBD2 agrees at 12 bases. From germline, CDR1 is SNHLY and CDR2 FYNNEI. This CDR3 spans 15 amino acids. V lost 4 bases and J lost 6; bases outside the gene matches: 4. CDR3 amino acids: CASSAGLAGFNEQFF. The CDR3, as DNA: TGTGCCAGCAGTGCAGGACTAGCGGGGTTCAATGAGCAGTTCTTC.

This sequence joins TRBV15 and TRBJ2-1, with 7 positions matching TRBD2. V shed 5 bases, J shed 5 bases, and the junction held 12 bases outside the gene matches. This CDR3 region has 16 residues. Germline CDR1 LNHNV, CDR2 YYDKDF (reference sequence). CDR3 amino acids: CATSHPTSWFDNEQFF. The CDR3 nucleotides read TGTGCCACCAGCCACCCGACTAGCTGGTTTGACAATGAGCAGTTCTTC.

Note on this clone: The sample contains more than one DNA sequence encoding this CDR3. This chain links TRBV5-5 with TRBJ1-1; D unresolved. The CDR3 is 13 residues long. Germline CDR1 reads SGHKS; CDR2 reads YYEKEE (reference sequence). Trimming stripped 2 bases from V and 2 bases from J, with 7 bases between. The CDR3 DNA is TGTGCCAGCAGCTTAGCGGGTAACACTGAAGCTTTCTTT. Translation: CASSLAGNTEAFF.